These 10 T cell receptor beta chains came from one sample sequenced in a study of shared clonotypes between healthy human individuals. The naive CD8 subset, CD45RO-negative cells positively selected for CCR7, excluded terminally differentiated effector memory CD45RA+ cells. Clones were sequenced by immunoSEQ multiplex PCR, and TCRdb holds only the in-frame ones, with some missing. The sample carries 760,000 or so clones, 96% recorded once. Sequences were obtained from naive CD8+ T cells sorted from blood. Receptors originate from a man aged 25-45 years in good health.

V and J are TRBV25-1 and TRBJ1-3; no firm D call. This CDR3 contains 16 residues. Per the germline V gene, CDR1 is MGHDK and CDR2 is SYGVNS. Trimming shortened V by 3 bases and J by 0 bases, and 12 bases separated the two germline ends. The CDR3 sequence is CASSDARYSSGNTIYF. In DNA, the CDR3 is TGTGCCAGCAGTGACGCCCGTTACAGCTCTGGAAACACCATATATTTT.

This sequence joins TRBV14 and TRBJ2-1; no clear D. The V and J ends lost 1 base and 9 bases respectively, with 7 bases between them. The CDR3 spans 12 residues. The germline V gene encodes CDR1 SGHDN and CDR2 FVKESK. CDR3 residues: CASSQVETEQFF. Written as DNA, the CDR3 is TGTGCCAGCAGCCAAGTTGAGACTGAGCAGTTCTTC.

This chain's CDR3 is CASGLGFGTGGRELFF. The CDR3 nucleotides read TGTGCTAGTGGTTTGGGGTTCGGGACAGGGGGCCGGGAGCTGTTTTTT. The genes are TRBV12-5 and TRBJ2-2, with 12 bases aligning to TRBD1. V gave up 1 base and J gave up 9 bases; unmatched junction bases: 6. This CDR3 region has 16 residues. Germline CDR1 reads LGHNT; CDR2 reads FRNRAP.

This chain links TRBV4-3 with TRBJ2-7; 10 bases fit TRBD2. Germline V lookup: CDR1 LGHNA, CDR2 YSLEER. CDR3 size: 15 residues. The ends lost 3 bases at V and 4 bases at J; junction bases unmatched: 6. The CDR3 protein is CASSQSSGGIYEQYF. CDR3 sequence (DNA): TGCGCCAGCAGCCAGTCTAGCGGGGGAATATACGAGCAGTACTTC.

The CDR3 bases are TGCGCCAGCAGCCTCAGGGGGCAGGCCCACGAGCAGTACTTC. It yields the protein CASSLRGQAHEQYF. V is TRBV5-1 and J is TRBJ2-7; 8 bases line up with TRBD1. The CDR3 loop spans 14 amino acids. Trimming removed 4 bases from V and 5 bases from J; junction bases left unmatched: 8. The germline V gene has CDR1 SGHRS and CDR2 YFSETQ.

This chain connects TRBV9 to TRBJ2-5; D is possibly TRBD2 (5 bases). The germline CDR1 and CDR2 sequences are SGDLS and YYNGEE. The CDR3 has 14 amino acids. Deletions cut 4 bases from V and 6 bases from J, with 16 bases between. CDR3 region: CASSPREHLKTQYF. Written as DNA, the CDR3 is TGTGCCAGCAGCCCAAGGGAGCATCTCAAGACCCAGTACTTC.

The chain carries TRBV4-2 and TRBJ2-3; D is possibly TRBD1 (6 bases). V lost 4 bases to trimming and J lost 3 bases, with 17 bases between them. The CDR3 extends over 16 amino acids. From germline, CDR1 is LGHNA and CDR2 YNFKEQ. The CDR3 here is CASSRSRTDPTDTQYF. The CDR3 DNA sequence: TGTGCCAGCAGCCGTTCAAGGACAGACCCTACAGATACGCAGTATTTT.

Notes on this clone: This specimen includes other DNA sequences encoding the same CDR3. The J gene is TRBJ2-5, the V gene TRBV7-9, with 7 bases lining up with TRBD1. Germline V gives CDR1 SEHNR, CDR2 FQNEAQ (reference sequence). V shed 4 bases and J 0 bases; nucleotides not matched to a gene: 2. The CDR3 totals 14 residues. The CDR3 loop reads CASSSDRDQETQYF. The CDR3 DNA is TGTGCCAGCAGCTCTGACAGGGACCAAGAGACCCAGTACTTC.

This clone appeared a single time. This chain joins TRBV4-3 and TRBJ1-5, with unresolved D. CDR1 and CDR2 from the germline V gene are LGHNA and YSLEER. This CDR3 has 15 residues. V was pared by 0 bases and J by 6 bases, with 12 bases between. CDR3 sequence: CASSQEWGTSQPQHF. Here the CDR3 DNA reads TGCGCCAGCAGCCAAGAATGGGGTACGAGTCAGCCCCAGCATTTT.

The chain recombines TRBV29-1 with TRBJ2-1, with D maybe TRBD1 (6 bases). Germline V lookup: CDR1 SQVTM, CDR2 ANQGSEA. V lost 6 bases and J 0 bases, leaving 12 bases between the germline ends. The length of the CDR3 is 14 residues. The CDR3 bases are TGCAGCGTCTACCGGGACAACTCCTACAATGAGCAGTTCTTC. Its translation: CSVYRDNSYNEQFF.